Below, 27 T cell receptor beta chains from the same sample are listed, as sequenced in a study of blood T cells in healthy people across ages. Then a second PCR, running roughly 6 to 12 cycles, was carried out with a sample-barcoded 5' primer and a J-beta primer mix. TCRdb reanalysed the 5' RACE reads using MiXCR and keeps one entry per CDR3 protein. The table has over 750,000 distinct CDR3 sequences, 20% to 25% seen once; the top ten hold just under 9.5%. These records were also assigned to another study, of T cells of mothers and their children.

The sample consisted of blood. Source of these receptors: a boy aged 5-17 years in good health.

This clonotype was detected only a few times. CDR3 DNA: TGCAGCGTTGAAGGACTAGCGGGGGACTATGAGCAGTTCTTC. This gives the protein CSVEGLAGDYEQFF. The V gene is TRBV29-1, the J gene TRBJ2-1; TRBD2 matches at 12 bases. V was clipped by 1 base and J by 8 bases; unmatched bases: 3. Germline CDR1 is SQVTM and CDR2 is ANQGSEA. The CDR3 sequence is 14 residues long.

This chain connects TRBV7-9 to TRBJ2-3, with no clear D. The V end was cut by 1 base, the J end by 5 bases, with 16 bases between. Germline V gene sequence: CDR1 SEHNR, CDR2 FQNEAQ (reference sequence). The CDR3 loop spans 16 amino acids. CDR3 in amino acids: CASSLGARRSGDTQYF. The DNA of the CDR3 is TGTGCCAGCAGCTTAGGCGCGAGGCGTTCCGGAGATACGCAGTATTTT. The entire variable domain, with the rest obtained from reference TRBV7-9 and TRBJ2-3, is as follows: DTGVSQNPRHKITKRGQNVTFRCDPISEHNRLYWYRQTLGQGPEFLTYFQNEAQLEKSRLLSDRFSAERPKGSFSTLEIQRTEQGDSAMYLCASSLGARRSGDTQYFGPGTRLTVL.

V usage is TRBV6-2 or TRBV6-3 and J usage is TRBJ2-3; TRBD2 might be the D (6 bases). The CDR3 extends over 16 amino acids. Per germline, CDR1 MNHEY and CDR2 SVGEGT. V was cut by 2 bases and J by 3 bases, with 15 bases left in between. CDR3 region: CASSYGVAVRTDTQYF. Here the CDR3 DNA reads TGTGCCAGCAGTTACGGGGTAGCGGTAAGGACAGATACGCAGTATTTT.

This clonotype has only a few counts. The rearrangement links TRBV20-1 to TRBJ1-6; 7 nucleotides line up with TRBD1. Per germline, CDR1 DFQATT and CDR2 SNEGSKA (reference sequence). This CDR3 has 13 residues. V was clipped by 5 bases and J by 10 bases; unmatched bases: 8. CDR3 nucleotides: TGCAGTGCTCGAACAGGGGTTCGATCACCCCTCCACTTT. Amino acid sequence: CSARTGVRSPLHF.

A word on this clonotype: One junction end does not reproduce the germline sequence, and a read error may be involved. This CDR3 reads CASSLVPQQEAQYF. CDR3 nucleotide sequence: TGTGCCAGCAGCTTAGTACCTCAGCAAGAGGCCCAGTACTTC. This sequence joins TRBV7-9 and TRBJ2-5; D call uncertain. The length of the CDR3 is 14 residues. Germline V gives CDR1 SEHNR, CDR2 FQNEAQ (reference sequence).

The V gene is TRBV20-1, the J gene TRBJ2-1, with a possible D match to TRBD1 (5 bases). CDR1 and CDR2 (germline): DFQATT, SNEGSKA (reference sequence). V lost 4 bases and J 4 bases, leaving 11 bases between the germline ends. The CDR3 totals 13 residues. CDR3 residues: CSATDTVYNEQFF. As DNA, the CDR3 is TGCAGTGCTACGGACACTGTATACAATGAGCAGTTCTTC.

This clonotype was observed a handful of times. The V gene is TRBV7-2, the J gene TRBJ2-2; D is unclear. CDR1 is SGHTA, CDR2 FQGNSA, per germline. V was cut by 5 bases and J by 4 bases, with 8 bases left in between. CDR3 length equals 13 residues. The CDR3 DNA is TGTGCCAGCAGCCCCAGAGCCACCGGGGAGCTGTTTTTT. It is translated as CASSPRATGELFF.

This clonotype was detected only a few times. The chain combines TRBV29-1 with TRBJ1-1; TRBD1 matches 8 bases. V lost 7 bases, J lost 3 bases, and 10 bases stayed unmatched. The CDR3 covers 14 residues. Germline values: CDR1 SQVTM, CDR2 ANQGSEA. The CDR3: CSGTGTGVYTEAFF. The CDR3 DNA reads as TGCAGCGGGACAGGGACCGGGGTTTACACTGAAGCTTTCTTT.

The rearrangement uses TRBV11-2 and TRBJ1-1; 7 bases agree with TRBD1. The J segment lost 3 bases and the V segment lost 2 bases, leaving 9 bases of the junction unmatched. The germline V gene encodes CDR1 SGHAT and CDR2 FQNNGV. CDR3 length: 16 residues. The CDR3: CASSLSTGVGYTEAFF. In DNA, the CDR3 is TGTGCCAGCAGCTTATCCACAGGGGTGGGGTACACTGAAGCTTTCTTT.

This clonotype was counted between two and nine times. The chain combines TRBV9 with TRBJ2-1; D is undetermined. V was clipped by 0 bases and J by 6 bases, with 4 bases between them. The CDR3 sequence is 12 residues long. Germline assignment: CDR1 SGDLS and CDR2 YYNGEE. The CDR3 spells CASSVAINEQFF. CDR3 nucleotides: TGTGCCAGCAGCGTAGCAATCAATGAGCAGTTCTTC. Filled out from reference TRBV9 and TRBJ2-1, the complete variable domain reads DSGVTQTPKHLITATGQRVTLRCSPRSGDLSVYWYQQSLDQGLQFLIQYYNGEERAKGNILERFSAQQFPDLHSELNLSSLELGDSALYFCASSVAINEQFFGPGTRLTVL.

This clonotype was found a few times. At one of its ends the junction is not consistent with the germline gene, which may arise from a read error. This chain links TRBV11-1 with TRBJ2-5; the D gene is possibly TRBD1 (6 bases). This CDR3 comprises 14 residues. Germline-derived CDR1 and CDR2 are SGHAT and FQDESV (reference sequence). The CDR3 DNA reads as TGTGCCAGCAGCTTAGCGAGACAGGAATACGAGCAGTGCTTC. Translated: CASSLARQEYEQCF. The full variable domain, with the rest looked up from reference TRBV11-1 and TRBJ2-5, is EAEVAQSPRYKITEKSQAVAFWCDPISGHATLYWYRQILGQGPELLVQFQDESVVDDSQLPKDRFSAERLKGVDSTLKIQPAELGDSAMYLCASSLARQEYEQCFGPGTRLLVL.

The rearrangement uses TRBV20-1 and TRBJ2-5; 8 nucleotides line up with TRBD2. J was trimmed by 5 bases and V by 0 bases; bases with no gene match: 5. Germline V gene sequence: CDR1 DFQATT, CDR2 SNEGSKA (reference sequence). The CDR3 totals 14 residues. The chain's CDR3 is CSARESGGGETQYF. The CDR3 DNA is TGCAGTGCTAGAGAGAGCGGGGGAGGGGAGACCCAGTACTTC.

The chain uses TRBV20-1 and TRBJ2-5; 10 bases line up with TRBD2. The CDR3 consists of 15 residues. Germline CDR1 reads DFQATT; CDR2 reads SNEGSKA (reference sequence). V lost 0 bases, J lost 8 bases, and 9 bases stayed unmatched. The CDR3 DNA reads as TGCAGTGCTAGAGATTTAGCGGGGGGTGAAATTACCCAGTACTTC. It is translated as CSARDLAGGEITQYF.

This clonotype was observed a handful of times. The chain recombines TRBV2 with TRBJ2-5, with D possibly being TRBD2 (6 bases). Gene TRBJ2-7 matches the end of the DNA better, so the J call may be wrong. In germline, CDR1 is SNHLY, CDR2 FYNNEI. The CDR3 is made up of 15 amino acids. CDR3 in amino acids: CASSEFGGFSYEQYF. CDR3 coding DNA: TGTGCCAGCAGTGAATTTGGGGGGTTCTCCTACGAGCAGTACTTC.

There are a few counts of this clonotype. Here the CDR3 reads CASSSGSDYEQYF. For the CDR3, the DNA is TGCGCCAGCAGTAGCGGGAGTGACTACGAGCAGTACTTC. The chain carries TRBV5-1 and TRBJ2-5; 9 bases are a match to TRBD2. Gene TRBJ2-7 matches the end of the DNA better, so the J call may be wrong. The CDR3 covers 13 residues. Germline V gene data show CDR1 as SGHRS and CDR2 as YFSETQ.

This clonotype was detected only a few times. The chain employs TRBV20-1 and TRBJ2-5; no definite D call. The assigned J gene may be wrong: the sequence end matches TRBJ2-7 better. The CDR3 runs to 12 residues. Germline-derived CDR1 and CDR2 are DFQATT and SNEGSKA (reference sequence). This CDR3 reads CSASLRNYEQYF. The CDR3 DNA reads TGCAGTGCTAGTCTCAGGAACTACGAGCAGTACTTC.

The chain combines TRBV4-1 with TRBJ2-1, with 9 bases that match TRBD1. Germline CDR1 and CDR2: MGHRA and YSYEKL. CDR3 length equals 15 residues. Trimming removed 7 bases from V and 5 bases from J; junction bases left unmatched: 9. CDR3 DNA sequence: TGCGCCAGCACCAACCCGGGACAGGGACACAATGAGCAGTTCTTC. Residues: CASTNPGQGHNEQFF.

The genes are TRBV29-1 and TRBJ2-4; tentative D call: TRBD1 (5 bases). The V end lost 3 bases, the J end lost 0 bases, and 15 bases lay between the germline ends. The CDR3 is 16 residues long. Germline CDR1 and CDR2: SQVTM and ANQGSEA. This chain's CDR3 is CSVEDKSPLAKNIQYF. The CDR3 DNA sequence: TGCAGCGTTGAGGACAAGAGTCCCTTAGCCAAAAACATTCAGTACTTC.

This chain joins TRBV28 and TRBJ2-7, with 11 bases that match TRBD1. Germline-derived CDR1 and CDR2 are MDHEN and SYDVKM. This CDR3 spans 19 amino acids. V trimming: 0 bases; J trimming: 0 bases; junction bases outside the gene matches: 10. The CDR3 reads CASSLCPGTGGIRSYEQYF. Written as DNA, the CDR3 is TGTGCCAGCAGTTTATGTCCCGGGACAGGGGGGATCCGCTCCTACGAGCAGTACTTC.

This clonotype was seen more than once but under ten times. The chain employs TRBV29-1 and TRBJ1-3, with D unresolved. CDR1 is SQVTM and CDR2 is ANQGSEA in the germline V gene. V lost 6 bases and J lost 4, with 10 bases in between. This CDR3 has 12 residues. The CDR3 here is CSVIGSGNTIYF. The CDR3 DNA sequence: TGCAGCGTGATAGGGTCAGGAAACACCATATATTTT.

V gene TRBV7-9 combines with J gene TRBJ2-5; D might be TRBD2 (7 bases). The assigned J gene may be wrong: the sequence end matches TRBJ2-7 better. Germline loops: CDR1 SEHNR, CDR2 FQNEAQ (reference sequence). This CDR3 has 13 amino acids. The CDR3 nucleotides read TGTGCCAGCAGAGAGGGGGGGAGCCTCGAGCAGTACTTC. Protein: CASREGGSLEQYF.

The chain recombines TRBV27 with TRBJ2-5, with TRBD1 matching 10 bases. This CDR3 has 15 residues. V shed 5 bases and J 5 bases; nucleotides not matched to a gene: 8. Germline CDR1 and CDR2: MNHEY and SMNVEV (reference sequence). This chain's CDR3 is CASSPGDRGTETQYF. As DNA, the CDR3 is TGTGCCAGCAGTCCCGGGGACAGGGGAACGGAGACCCAGTACTTC.

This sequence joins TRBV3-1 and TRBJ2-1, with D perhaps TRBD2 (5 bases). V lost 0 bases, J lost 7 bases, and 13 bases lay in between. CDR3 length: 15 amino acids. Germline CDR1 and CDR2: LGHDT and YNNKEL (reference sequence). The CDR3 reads CASSQDLGRRNEQFF. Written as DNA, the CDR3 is TGTGCCAGCAGCCAAGATCTAGGGCGGAGGAATGAGCAGTTCTTC.

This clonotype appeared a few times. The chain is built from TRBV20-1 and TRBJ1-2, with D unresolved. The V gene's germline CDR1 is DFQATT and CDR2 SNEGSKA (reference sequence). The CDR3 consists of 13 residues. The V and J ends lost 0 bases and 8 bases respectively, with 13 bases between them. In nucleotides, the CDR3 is TGCAGTGCTAGAGATCGGGCGGATAGAGGCTACACCTTC. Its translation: CSARDRADRGYTF.

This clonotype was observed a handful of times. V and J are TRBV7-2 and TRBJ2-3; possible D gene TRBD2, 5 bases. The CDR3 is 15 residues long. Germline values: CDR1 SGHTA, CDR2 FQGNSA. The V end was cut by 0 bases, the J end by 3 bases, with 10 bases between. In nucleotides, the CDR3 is TGTGCCAGCAGCTTAGCGGGAGTTAATACAGATACGCAGTATTTT. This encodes CASSLAGVNTDTQYF.

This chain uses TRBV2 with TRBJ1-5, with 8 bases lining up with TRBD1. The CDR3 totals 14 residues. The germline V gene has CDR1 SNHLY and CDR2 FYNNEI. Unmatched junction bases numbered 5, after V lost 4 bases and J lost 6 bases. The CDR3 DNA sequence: TGTGCCAGCAGTGGGGGACAGGATTTTCAGCCCCAGCATTTT. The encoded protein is CASSGGQDFQPQHF.

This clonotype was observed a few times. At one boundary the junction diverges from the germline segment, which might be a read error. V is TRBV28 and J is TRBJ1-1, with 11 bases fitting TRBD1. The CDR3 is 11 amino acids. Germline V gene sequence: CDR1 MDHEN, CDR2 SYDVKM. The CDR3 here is CASSIGGQGGF. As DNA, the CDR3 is TGTGCCAGCAGTATAGGGGGACAGGGGGGCTTT.